The rows below give T cell receptor beta chains drawn from one sample of a study of OX40 agonist ivuxolimab in advanced cancers. Profiling relied on immunoSEQ multiplex PCR, and the TCRdb table lists in-frame clones only, not all of them. The table records tens of thousands of clones, 65% to 90% of them present only once. This material consisted of CD4+ or CD8+ T cells sorted from blood, taken in a trial of the OX40 agonist ivuxolimab. The receptors were sampled from an adult with an advanced solid tumor such as melanoma, head and neck, liver or kidney cancer. Each CDR3 is given with its conserved first and last residue. D genes are given only for firm matches. Rows give clone size only sometimes, using once, few, many, or a class for an expanded clone.

-,TRBV4-1,-,TRBJ2-7,TGCGCCAGCAGCCGGGCGGCCTACGAGCAGTACTTC,CASSRAAYEQYF
-,TRBV11-2,-,TRBJ2-7,TGTGCCAGCAGCTTAGATCCGGTTCCCTACGAGCAGTACTTC,CASSLDPVPYEQYF
medium-sized,TRBV5-4,-,TRBJ1-1,TGTGCCAGCAGCCCGACAAGGAACACTGAAGCTTTCTTT,CASSPTRNTEAFF
-,TRBV11-2,-,TRBJ1-2,TGTGCCAGCAGCCGTACCAGCAGCGAATTATATGGCTACACCTTC,CASSRTSSELYGYTF
once,TRBV12-5,TRBD2,TRBJ2-1,TGTGCTAGTGGGAGGGGAGGGCCGGGTAATGAGCAGTTCTTC,CASGRGGPGNEQFF
-,TRBV10-3,TRBD2,TRBJ2-3,TGTGCCATCAGTGAGAGCGGGAGAGTTAGCTCAGATACGCAGTATTTT,CAISESGRVSSDTQYF
-,TRBV28,-,TRBJ1-4,TGTGCCAGCAGCGCAGGGAGACGGACGAATGAAAAACTGTTTTTT,CASSAGRRTNEKLFF
once,TRBV7-8,TRBD1,TRBJ2-5,TGTGCCAGCAGCCCCGGACAGGGCCCTCGGGAGACCCAGTACTTC,CASSPGQGPRETQYF
once,TRBV11-2,-,TRBJ2-3,TGTGCCAGCAGCATCAGCCCTAGCACAGATACGCAGTATTTT,CASSISPSTDTQYF
-,TRBV27,-,TRBJ2-7,TGTGCCAGCGGGTCTCGAAGGAGAGCCTACGAGCAGTACTTC,CASGSRRRAYEQYF
few,TRBV28,-,TRBJ1-1,TGTGCCAGCACCCCTGGGGGTTCTCGCGCTTTCTTT,CASTPGGSRAFF
-,TRBV6-5,-,TRBJ2-1,TGTGCCAGCAGTTACGGAAGTTCTCGCAATGAGCAGTTCTTC,CASSYGSSRNEQFF
medium-sized,TRBV19,-,TRBJ1-1,TGTGCCAGTCCGGGGTACACTGAAGCTTTCTTT,CASPGYTEAFF
-,TRBV5-6,TRBD1,TRBJ1-6,TGTGCCAGCAACACTGACAGGGAGATCTCACCCCTCCACTTT,CASNTDREISPLHF
-,TRBV30,-,TRBJ2-5,TGTGCCTGGAGTGTACGACGGGAGCAAGAGACCCAGTACTTC,CAWSVRREQETQYF
-,TRBV10-3,TRBD1,TRBJ2-1,TGTGCCATCAGTGGACAGGGACGACGTAGTGAGCAGTTCTTC,CAISGQGRRSEQFF
-,TRBV7-9,TRBD1,TRBJ2-7,TGTGCCAGCAGCGGGACAGACGCCGAGCAGTACTTC,CASSGTDAEQYF
-,TRBV11-2,-,TRBJ1-2,TGTGCCAGCAGCTTAGGGGGCACACCTTCTATCAACTATGGCTACACCTTC,CASSLGGTPSINYGYTF
-,TRBV11-2,-,TRBJ2-1,TGTGCCAGCAGCTTACAGCGCACCAGCTCCTACAATGAGCAGTTCTTC,CASSLQRTSSYNEQFF
-,TRBV7-2,-,TRBJ1-2,TGTGCCAGCAGCCCAGAGTCCGACAGAGCTAACTATGGCTACACCTTC,CASSPESDRANYGYTF
-,TRBV4-1,-,TRBJ1-1,TGCGCCAGCAGCGCTAAACCGGGACCCATGAACACTGAAGCTTTCTTT,CASSAKPGPMNTEAFF
-,TRBV25-1,-,TRBJ1-2,TGTGCCAGCAGGAGAGCGATCTATGGCTACACCTTC,CASRRAIYGYTF
-,TRBV7-2,TRBD1,TRBJ2-1,TGTGCCAGCAGCGGGACAGGGAGATACAATGAGCAGTTCTTC,CASSGTGRYNEQFF